The clone carrying this T cell receptor (beta chain) was picked up many times. Its matching antigen is unknown. The data belong to a study of T cells in Graves' hyperthyroidism and ophthalmopathy. Study-level results: Most clonotypes expanded in thyroid above 0.001 were likewise present in blood. The model predicted ophthalmopathy a median around six months before onset. A 13 V-J model separated ophthalmopathy from stable hyperthyroidism.

There were TCR beta CDR3 regions amplified from RNA transcripts. HTBI primers drove first-round RT-PCR of the TCR CDR3. TCRdb ran MiXCR on the multiplex PCR reads and lists one entry per CDR3 protein. The profile covers more than 75,000 distinct CDR3 sequences, with around 50% appearing a single time and roughly a quarter taken by the ten largest. Germline CDR1 reads SGDLS; CDR2 reads YYNGEE. Trimming took 4 bases from V and 0 from J, leaving 17 bases between them. The CDR3 is 18 residues long. Researchers defined stable Graves' hyperthyroidism as no ophthalmopathy progression within 18 months. This sequence originates from a woman aged 40 to 55 with Graves' hyperthyroidism. Sequencing used blood. The V call is TRBV9, the J call TRBJ2-6; a weak D match, TRBD1 (5 bases). DNA for the CDR3: TGTGCCAGCAGCCAAGGGCCCCGACAGATCTCTGGGGCCAACGTCCTGACTTTC. This gives the protein CASSQGPRQISGANVLTF. Combining the CDR3 with reference TRBV9 and TRBJ2-6 gives the whole variable domain DSGVTQTPKHLITATGQRVTLRCSPRSGDLSVYWYQQSLDQGLQFLIQYYNGEERAKGNILERFSAQQFPDLHSELNLSSLELGDSALYFCASSQGPRQISGANVLTFGAGSRLTVL.